The clone carrying this T cell receptor beta chain was counted a single time. What it binds is not known. Other DNA sequences within the sample encode an identical CDR3. The protocol was immunoSEQ multiplex PCR, while the TCRdb copy is restricted to in-frame clones and leaves out a portion. The sample includes some 90,000 clones, under 95% of them seen just once. These data belong to a study of OX40 agonist ivuxolimab in advanced cancers. Study summary: One hepatocellular carcinoma and two cutaneous melanoma patients partially responded. Study findings and constraints: People who partly responded at 0.1-3.0 mg/kg had some of the least clonal expansion seen. Both blood CD4+ and CD8+ T cells showed clonal growth by week 6 at 0.1 to 3.0 mg/kg.

The source material was CD4+ or CD8+ T cells sorted from blood, sampled in a trial of the OX40 agonist ivuxolimab. This clonotype was sampled from an adult with an advanced solid tumor such as melanoma, head and neck, liver or kidney cancer.

The CDR3 nucleotides read TGTGCCAGTAGCAGTCCCAGGGGGCTCACAGATACGCAGTATTTT. Protein sequence: CASSSPRGLTDTQYF. The gene calls are TRBV19 and TRBJ2-3; TRBD1 matches 8 bases. This CDR3 is 15 amino acids long. Trimming cost V 6 bases and J 2 bases; bases outside gene matches: 7. Looked up from germline, CDR1 is LNHDA and CDR2 is SQIVND (reference sequence).